These 12 T cell receptor beta chains were sequenced from one sample in a study of cytomegalovirus exposure and HLA in healthy donors. Both 60 Vbeta primers and 13 Jbeta primers went into the PCR. Only in-frame clones appear in the TCRdb table, and some are missing; sequencing was by immunoSEQ multiplex PCR. Of approximately 220,000 clones in the sample, approximately 78% were seen once. Sequenced material: PBMCs. All receptors come from a man aged 25-40 years in good health and CMV-seronegative.

This clone showed up just a few times. This sequence joins TRBV9 and TRBJ2-3; possibly TRBD2 for D (7 bases). Trimming took off 0 bases at V and 3 bases at J, with 14 bases between the two ends. CDR1 and CDR2 (germline): SGDLS, YYNGEE. There are 16 residues in the CDR3. CDR3 DNA: TGTGCCAGCAGCGTAGGGGGGCGGGGGAATACAGATACGCAGTATTTT. Protein: CASSVGGRGNTDTQYF.

This chain uses TRBV7-3 with TRBJ2-7; D not certain. Between the trimmed V and J ends, which lost 4 bases and 6 bases, there was a span of 16 bases. CDR1 and CDR2 (germline): SGHTA, FQGTGA. The CDR3 is 14 amino acids. CDR3 bases: TGTGCCAGCAGCTCTAACCCCGATACGGGCGAGCAGTACTTC. This encodes CASSSNPDTGEQYF.

CDR3 nucleotide sequence: TGTGCCAGCAGTTTGGGGCCAAGAGACGAGCAGTACTTC. Encoded protein: CASSLGPRDEQYF. V and J are TRBV27 and TRBJ2-7, with D possibly being TRBD1 (5 bases). The CDR3 runs 13 residues. The V end was cut by 3 bases, the J end by 5 bases, with 11 bases between. Germline V gene data show CDR1 as MNHEY and CDR2 as SMNVEV (reference sequence).

This clone was detected once. This sequence joins TRBV7-9 and TRBJ2-1; possibly TRBD2 for D (5 bases). The CDR3 totals 14 residues. Between the trimmed V and J ends, which lost 3 bases and 4 bases, there was a span of 10 bases. CDR1 is SEHNR and CDR2 is FQNEAQ in the germline V gene (reference sequence). The CDR3 bases are TGTGCCAGCAGCTTCGGGATCTTATACAATGAGCAGTTCTTC. This codes for CASSFGILYNEQFF.

The gene calls are TRBV6-5 and TRBJ1-6; D gene unclear. CDR1 is MNHEY and CDR2 is SVGAGI in the germline V gene. Deletions cut 4 bases from V and 13 bases from J, with 11 bases between. The CDR3 has 12 amino acids. CDR3: CASSSPGVPLHF. CDR3 in DNA: TGTGCCAGCAGTTCCCCCGGGGTTCCCCTCCACTTT.

The chain has TRBV27 and TRBJ2-5; 11 bases match TRBD2. This CDR3 region has 17 residues. J gave up 2 bases and V 5 bases, and 10 bases lay outside the gene matches. Germline-derived CDR1 and CDR2 are MNHEY and SMNVEV (reference sequence). For the CDR3, the DNA is TGTGCCAGCAGTCACACTAGCGGGGGTCGGTCTCAAGAGACCCAGTACTTC. Translation: CASSHTSGGRSQETQYF.

The gene calls are TRBV28 and TRBJ2-7; 9 bases map to TRBD1. The CDR3 length is 14 residues. Germline CDR1 MDHEN, CDR2 SYDVKM. V gave up 7 bases and J gave up 5 bases; unmatched junction bases: 9. The CDR3 here is CASTSGTGFNEQYF. DNA of the CDR3: TGTGCCAGCACCTCCGGGACAGGGTTCAACGAGCAGTACTTC.

Remarks on this clone: A junction boundary mismatches the germline segment, possibly from a read error. This rearrangement joins TRBV6-6 to TRBJ2-7; D might be TRBD2 (6 bases). Germline loops: CDR1 MNHNY, CDR2 SVGAGI (reference sequence). The CDR3 has 14 amino acids. CDR3 nucleotides: TGCGATCTGAAGGGCGGGGTCAAATCCTACGAGCAGTACTTC. It translates to CDLKGGVKSYEQYF.

V is TRBV6-6 and J is TRBJ2-7; TRBD1 agrees at 8 bases. V was pared by 3 bases and J by 5 bases, with 9 bases of the junction left unmatched. The germline gives CDR1 MNHNY, CDR2 SVGAGI (reference sequence). There are 15 residues in the CDR3. The CDR3 DNA reads TGTGCCAGCAGTTATCCGACAGGGGTAGGCAACGAGCAGTACTTC. Amino acid sequence: CASSYPTGVGNEQYF.

The chain has TRBV7-2 and TRBJ1-2; no reliable D call. Trimming shortened V by 5 bases and J by 4 bases, and 20 bases separated the two germline ends. Germline CDR1 reads SGHTA; CDR2 reads FQGNSA. The CDR3 extends over 16 amino acids. The CDR3 coding sequence is TGTGCCAGCAGCCGCGAACAATCGGGAGGGCTCTATGGCTACACCTTC. Protein sequence: CASSREQSGGLYGYTF.

The rearrangement joins TRBV6-5 to TRBJ2-2; 11 bases agree with TRBD2. The CDR3 spans 15 residues. Trimming at V came to 5 bases and at J to 8 bases, leaving 7 bases not matched to a gene. Germline loops: CDR1 MNHEY, CDR2 SVGAGI. In DNA form, the CDR3 reads TGTGCCAGCAGTGGCTCTAGCGGGGGGCGGGGGGAGCTGTTTTTT. Translating gives CASSGSSGGRGELFF.

The CDR3 region is CATSRVGGLTDTQYF. DNA of the CDR3: TGTGCCACCAGCAGAGTTGGGGGGTTAACAGATACGCAGTATTTT. The rearrangement joins TRBV15 to TRBJ2-3; a possible D gene is TRBD2 (6 bases). Germline CDR1 reads LNHNV; CDR2 reads YYDKDF (reference sequence). The V gene lost 1 base and the J gene lost 3 bases, with 11 bases spanning the gap. The CDR3 is 15 residues long.